One sample yielded the 26 T cell receptor beta chains listed below, sequenced in a study of blood T cell repertoires in COVID-19 (dated by TCRdb to between 2020 and 2021). The protocol used for the library was the immunoSEQ multiplex PCR assay. In TCRdb, the immuneACCESS table is reduced to in-frame sequences with V and J assigned. These tables do not hold every clone; where another copy was compared, an unresolved V gene accounts for under half, and the others remain unexplained. For this sample there are a few hundred thousand clones; more than 75% appear just once. The top ten hold about 1.9% of the sample. The sequenced sample was peripheral blood. The source is a man in his forties or fifties with active or convalescent COVID-19.

This chain joins TRBV5-1 and TRBJ2-1; D remains unclear. CDR1 is SGHRS, CDR2 YFSETQ, per germline. This CDR3 has 17 residues. Trimming left V 2 bases short and J 7 bases short, with 22 bases between. The CDR3, as DNA: TGCGCCAGCAGCTTAATCCCTCCGGGTGTTGGTATGAATGAGCAGTTCTTC. Residues: CASSLIPPGVGMNEQFF.

The chain carries TRBV9 and TRBJ1-4, with 7 bases aligning to TRBD1. Looked up from germline, CDR1 is SGDLS and CDR2 is YYNGEE. The CDR3 length is 13 residues. With V trimmed by 3 bases and J by 12 bases, 8 bases remained unmatched. CDR3 residues: CASSDQQGMELFF. The CDR3 coding sequence is TGTGCCAGCAGCGACCAACAGGGGATGGAACTGTTTTTT. The whole variable domain, filled in from reference TRBV9 and TRBJ1-4, reads DSGVTQTPKHLITATGQRVTLRCSPRSGDLSVYWYQQSLDQGLQFLIQYYNGEERAKGNILERFSAQQFPDLHSELNLSSLELGDSALYFCASSDQQGMELFFGSGTQLSVL.

This clone came up once. The rearrangement uses TRBV12-3 or TRBV12-4 and TRBJ1-5; 9 bases are shared with TRBD1. V dropped 6 bases and J dropped 5; count of bases not matched to a gene: 2. The CDR3 covers 13 residues. CDR3: CASSRDRDQPQHF. The CDR3 DNA is TGTGCCAGCAGCCGGGACAGGGATCAGCCCCAGCATTTT.

The V and J genes are TRBV28 and TRBJ2-1, with a weak D call TRBD1 (5 bases). Germline CDR1 MDHEN, CDR2 SYDVKM. The V gene lost 6 bases and the J gene lost 0 bases, with 15 bases spanning the gap. The CDR3 covers 16 residues. CDR3 in amino acids: CASRPDRRSSYNEQFF. CDR3 DNA: TGTGCCAGCAGGCCCGACAGACGGAGCTCCTACAATGAGCAGTTCTTC.

Only one count was recorded for this clone. The chain uses TRBV5-4 and TRBJ1-2; no clear D. Germline CDR1 reads SGHNT; CDR2 reads YYREEE (reference sequence). The CDR3 has 15 amino acids. The V gene lost 0 bases and the J gene lost 7 bases, with 16 bases spanning the gap. CDR3 DNA sequence: TGTGCCAGCAGCTTGGAGGTGGAACGGGATTCTGGCTACACCTTC. This sequence encodes CASSLEVERDSGYTF. Complete variable domain (other parts from reference TRBV5-4 and TRBJ1-2): ETGVTQSPTHLIKTRGQQVTLRCSSQSGHNTVSWYQQALGQGPQFIFQYYREEENGRGNFPPRFSGLQFPNYSSELNVNALELDDSALYLCASSLEVERDSGYTFGSGTRLTVV.

This chain links TRBV29-1 with TRBJ2-4, with D possibly TRBD1 on 6 matching bases. This CDR3 has 16 amino acids. CDR1 and CDR2 from the germline V gene are SQVTM and ANQGSEA. V lost 5 bases, J lost 0 bases, and 17 bases lay in between. The CDR3 is CSVRTEDDLAKNIQYF. Written as DNA, the CDR3 is TGCAGCGTTAGGACAGAGGACGATCTAGCCAAAAACATTCAGTACTTC. The full variable domain, with the rest looked up from reference TRBV29-1 and TRBJ2-4, is SAVISQKPSRDICQRGTSLTIQCQVDSQVTMMFWYRQQPGQSLTLIATANQGSEATYESGFVIDKFPISRPNLTFSTLTVSNMSPEDSSIYLCSVRTEDDLAKNIQYFGAGTRLSVL.

The rearrangement uses TRBV6-5 and TRBJ1-1; weak D call: TRBD1 (5 bases). Germline V gene sequence: CDR1 MNHEY, CDR2 SVGAGI. Trimming cost V 7 bases and J 1 base, with 10 bases left between them. The CDR3 length is 13 residues. CDR3 in amino acids: CASIRDRNTEAFF. CDR3 in DNA: TGTGCCAGCATTAGAGACAGGAACACTGAAGCTTTCTTT.

The chain couples TRBV7-2 to TRBJ2-7; 8 bases align to TRBD2. V was pared by 4 bases and J by 0 bases, with 5 bases of the junction left unmatched. The CDR3 length is 15 residues. Germline V CDR1 and CDR2: SGHTA, FQGNSA. The CDR3 nucleotides read TGTGCCAGCAGCTCGCTAGCGGGCTTCTCCTACGAGCAGTACTTC. Protein product: CASSSLAGFSYEQYF.

The chain recombines TRBV18 with TRBJ1-2; 7 bases line up with TRBD1. Germline trimming cut 5 bases from V and 4 bases from J; bases unmatched to any gene: 4. Germline CDR1 KGHSH, CDR2 LQKENI. This CDR3 is 13 amino acids long. The CDR3 loop is CASSTGAGYGYTF. The CDR3 bases are TGTGCCAGCTCAACAGGGGCGGGCTATGGCTACACCTTC.

V gene TRBV7-9 combines with J gene TRBJ1-1; TRBD1 matches at 8 bases. Germline values: CDR1 SEHNR, CDR2 FQNEAQ (reference sequence). The CDR3 runs to 17 residues. Trimming took 5 bases from V and 4 from J; bases not matched to a gene: 15. This CDR3 is CASSQDRGDGVSTEAFF. CDR3 sequence (DNA): TGTGCCAGCAGCCAAGACAGGGGAGACGGGGTGAGCACTGAAGCTTTCTTT. Full variable domain (rest looked up from reference TRBV7-9 and TRBJ1-1): DTGVSQNPRHKITKRGQNVTFRCDPISEHNRLYWYRQTLGQGPEFLTYFQNEAQLEKSRLLSDRFSAERPKGSFSTLEIQRTEQGDSAMYLCASSQDRGDGVSTEAFFGQGTRLTVV.

The chain has TRBV4-1 and TRBJ1-5, with 8 bases lining up with TRBD1. Germline-derived CDR1 and CDR2 are MGHRA and YSYEKL. The CDR3 runs to 17 residues. Trimming took 0 bases from V and 3 from J; bases not matched to a gene: 7. The CDR3 reads CASSQDSQGANNQPQHF. The CDR3 nucleotides are TGCGCCAGCAGCCAAGACTCGCAGGGGGCTAACAATCAGCCCCAGCATTTT.

V gene TRBV4-1 combines with J gene TRBJ1-1; no clear D gene. This CDR3 is 16 amino acids long. V was pared by 0 bases and J by 1 base, with 12 bases between. Germline V gives CDR1 MGHRA, CDR2 YSYEKL. The CDR3 DNA reads TGCGCCAGCAGCCAAGATATGAGTGTGTCGAACACTGAAGCTTTCTTT. It encodes CASSQDMSVSNTEAFF.

The chain uses TRBV25-1 and TRBJ2-1; possible D gene TRBD1, 6 bases. CDR1 is MGHDK and CDR2 is SYGVNS in the germline V gene. The CDR3 covers 18 residues. Deletions cut 7 bases from V and 0 bases from J, with 22 bases between. In nucleotides, the CDR3 is TGTGCCAGCACCGCCTCCCCCGGACAGAGGAGCTCCTACAATGAGCAGTTCTTC. It codes for CASTASPGQRSSYNEQFF. Complete variable domain (other parts from reference TRBV25-1 and TRBJ2-1): EADIYQTPRYLVIGTGKKITLECSQTMGHDKMYWYQQDPGMELHLIHYSYGVNSTEKGDLSSESTVSRIRTEHFPLTLESARPSHTSQYLCASTASPGQRSSYNEQFFGPGTRLTVL.

V gene TRBV5-1 combines with J gene TRBJ2-7; D remains ambiguous. CDR3 length equals 13 residues. The germline gives CDR1 SGHRS, CDR2 YFSETQ. The germline V and J ends were trimmed by 5 bases and 5 bases, with 14 bases remaining between them. As DNA, the CDR3 is TGCGCCAGCAGGTCCCCCAGCGTGCACGAGCAGTACTTC. Its translation: CASRSPSVHEQYF.

The V gene is TRBV5-1, the J gene TRBJ1-3; D gene unclear. The CDR3 runs to 15 residues. V shed 4 bases and J shed 4 bases, with 15 bases lying between them. Per the germline V gene, CDR1 is SGHRS and CDR2 is YFSETQ. CDR3 region: CASSPFDMPGNTIYF. The CDR3, as DNA: TGCGCCAGCAGCCCCTTTGACATGCCAGGAAACACCATATATTTT.

The V call is TRBV7-8, the J call TRBJ2-4; TRBD2 agrees at 10 bases. The ends lost 4 bases at V and 1 base at J; junction bases unmatched: 16. Germline-derived CDR1 and CDR2 are SGHVS and FQNEAQ. This CDR3 has 20 residues. CDR3 in amino acids: CASSYRRSTSGLGAKNIQYF. The CDR3, as DNA: TGTGCCAGCAGCTACCGTAGGTCGACTAGCGGGTTAGGGGCCAAAAACATTCAGTACTTC.

This clone was seen once. This chain joins TRBV30 and TRBJ2-7; D may be TRBD2 (5 bases). In germline, CDR1 is GTSNPN, CDR2 SVGIG (reference sequence). The CDR3 has 14 amino acids. The germline V and J ends were trimmed by 8 bases and 4 bases, with 21 bases remaining between them. CDR3 sequence reads: CALKSSLAVYEQYF. As DNA, the CDR3 is TGTGCCCTAAAGTCATCCCTAGCCGTGTACGAGCAGTACTTC.

The chain has TRBV7-2 and TRBJ2-7, with 10 bases identical to TRBD2. Per the germline V gene, CDR1 is SGHTA and CDR2 is FQGNSA. The V gene end was trimmed by 5 bases and the J gene end by 5 bases; junction bases not matched to a gene: 6. The CDR3 covers 14 residues. The CDR3 here is CASSDKRGGNEQYF. CDR3 nucleotide sequence: TGTGCCAGCAGCGACAAGCGGGGGGGCAACGAGCAGTACTTC.

The chain employs TRBV28 and TRBJ2-5; possible D gene TRBD1, 5 bases. The CDR3 is 15 residues long. Germline V gene sequence: CDR1 MDHEN, CDR2 SYDVKM. Trimming removed 5 bases from V and 4 bases from J, with 17 bases in between. This CDR3 is CASSRPRAAAETQYF. CDR3 DNA sequence: TGTGCCAGCAGTCGACCCAGGGCGGCCGCAGAGACCCAGTACTTC. The full variable domain, with the rest looked up from reference TRBV28 and TRBJ2-5, is DVKVTQSSRYLVKRTGEKVFLECVQDMDHENMFWYRQDPGLGLRLIYFSYDVKMKEKGDIPEGYSVSREKKERFSLILESASTNQTSMYLCASSRPRAAAETQYFGPGTRLLVL.

The chain links TRBV3-1 (or the pseudogene TRBV3-2) to TRBJ2-7; TRBD2 matches at 9 bases. The V and J ends lost 4 bases and 1 base, in that order; junction bases with no gene match: 11. CDR1 and CDR2 from the germline V gene are LGHDT and YNNKEL (reference sequence). There are 17 residues in the CDR3. Here the CDR3 DNA reads TGTGCCAGCAGCCCTATTCGCTCTAGCGGGGTGTCCTACGAGCAGTACTTC. Protein product: CASSPIRSSGVSYEQYF.

The CDR3 DNA follows: TGTGCCAGCACCGAGGGTAGGCCAATGAATCAGCCCCAGCATTTT. This gives the protein CASTEGRPMNQPQHF. The chain couples TRBV2 to TRBJ1-5; D ambiguous. This CDR3 region has 15 residues. Germline CDR1 SNHLY, CDR2 FYNNEI. V lost 7 bases and J 4 bases, leaving 17 bases between the germline ends.

V is TRBV10-2 and J is TRBJ1-1; D ambiguous. This CDR3 spans 15 amino acids. V was cut by 0 bases and J by 1 base, with 9 bases left in between. The germline CDR1 and CDR2 sequences are WSHSY and SAAADI. The chain's CDR3 is CASSESRAQNTEAFF. The CDR3 DNA reads as TGCGCCAGCAGTGAGTCGAGGGCTCAGAACACTGAAGCTTTCTTT.

J is TRBJ1-5 and V is TRBV30; D is perhaps TRBD1 (6 bases). The CDR3 contains 17 residues. Germline CDR1 and CDR2: GTSNPN and SVGIG (reference sequence). V lost 0 bases and J lost 7, with 22 bases in between. The CDR3 region has the DNA TGTGCCTGGAGTGTATCGGCAGGGGCATTTGTCAGCCAGCCCCAGCATTTT. This gives the protein CAWSVSAGAFVSQPQHF.

The gene calls are TRBV28 and TRBJ2-7, with 7 bases that match TRBD2. The germline gives CDR1 MDHEN, CDR2 SYDVKM. Unmatched junction bases numbered 3, after V lost 4 bases and J lost 0 bases. The CDR3 loop spans 14 amino acids. In DNA, the CDR3 is TGTGCCAGCAGTTCAGGCGGGAGCTCCTACGAGCAGTACTTC. Its protein product is CASSSGGSSYEQYF.

The chain employs TRBV2 and TRBJ2-2, with 8 nucleotides matching TRBD2. The CDR3 consists of 13 residues. Germline values: CDR1 SNHLY, CDR2 FYNNEI. The V segment lost 6 bases and the J segment 5 bases; nucleotides outside the gene matches: 2. In nucleotides, the CDR3 is TGTGCCAGCAGGGGGACTAGGACCGGGGAGCTGTTTTTT. Its protein product is CASRGTRTGELFF. The full variable domain, its missing parts supplied by reference TRBV2 and TRBJ2-2, is EPEVTQTPSHQVTQMGQEVILRCVPISNHLYFYWYRQILGQKVEFLVSFYNNEISEKSEIFDDQFSVERPDGSNFTLKIRSTKLEDSAMYFCASRGTRTGELFFGEGSRLTVL.

The chain combines TRBV10-3 with TRBJ1-3; D is possibly TRBD1 (6 bases). Trimming stripped 6 bases from V and 1 base from J, with 13 bases between. Germline CDR1 reads ENHRY; CDR2 reads SYGVKD. This CDR3 spans 15 amino acids. The CDR3 DNA sequence: TGTGCCATCAGCAAGGACAGCCGGTCTGGAAACACCATATATTTT. The encoded protein is CAISKDSRSGNTIYF.